This TCR beta chain originates from a study of blood T cell repertoires in COVID-19. Whole-study context: The origin of the acute and convalescent COVID-19 samples was the United States, Italy and Spain. T cells, B-cell-depleted T cells, or PBMCs provided the cDNA or gDNA that served as material.

CDR1 and CDR2 from the germline V gene are MNHNY and SVGAGI (reference sequence). The CDR3 extends over 15 amino acids. The V gene end was trimmed by 0 bases and the J gene end by 6 bases; junction bases not matched to a gene: 2. Per the original data handling: Researchers report that nucleated cell counts were estimated from reference gene primer amplification. Assay used: immunoSEQ multiplex PCR; TCRdb lists only in-frame clones, some missing. V and J calls and clone size are given by that table; D and trimming were obtained from the DNA. The sample shows about 190,000 clones, more than 70% of them seen only once.

Material for sequencing was peripheral blood. The rearrangement links TRBV6-6 to TRBJ1-5, with TRBD1 matching 10 bases. The TCR comes from an elderly woman with active or convalescent COVID-19. The CDR3 is CASSYSDRGGQPQHF. The CDR3 DNA follows: TGTGCCAGCAGTTACTCGGACAGGGGGGGTCAGCCCCAGCATTTT.